This T cell receptor beta chain was identified in a study of blood T cell repertoires in COVID-19. The CDR3 length is 14 residues. With V trimmed by 3 bases and J by 4 bases, 3 bases remained unmatched. Looked up from germline, CDR1 is SGHKS and CDR2 is YYEKEE (reference sequence). Profiled with immunoSEQ multiplex PCR; TCRdb holds only in-frame clones, not every one. The sample holds 100,000 to 150,000 clones, around nine tenths seen once. The chain links TRBV5-5 to TRBJ1-5; TRBD1 aligns across 8 bases. The sequencing input was peripheral blood. The sequence was collected from a woman between 45 and 60 years old with acute or convalescent COVID-19. The CDR3 loop is CASSWDRRNQPQHF. The CDR3 nucleotides are TGTGCCAGCAGCTGGGACAGGCGAAATCAGCCCCAGCATTTT. Supplemented by reference TRBV5-5 and TRBJ1-5, the full variable domain reads DAGVTQSPTHLIKTRGQQVTLRCSPISGHKSVSWYQQVLGQGPQFIFQYYEKEERGRGNFPDRFSARQFPNYSSELNVNALLLGDSALYLCASSWDRRNQPQHFGDGTRLSIL.